Below, 2 T cell receptor beta chains from the same sample are listed, as sequenced in a study of tumor and adjacent non-tumor tissue in lung cancer. The template was RNA from unsorted bulk tissue. The library came from three nested PCR rounds adapted from ARM-PCR protocols. TCRdb independently ran MiXCR on the multiplex PCR reads; one entry per CDR3 protein. The repertoire holds approximately 86,000 distinct CDR3 sequences, with around 77% as singletons. Input material: lung tumor tissue. The receptors shown here come from a woman aged 40-49 years with non-small cell lung cancer.

A note on this clonotype: One end of the junction fails to match germline, which may point to a read error. The chain is built from TRBV28 and TRBJ2-2; D is perhaps TRBD2 (7 bases). Germline CDR1 and CDR2: MDHEN and SYDVKM. The CDR3 contains 14 residues. For the CDR3, the DNA is TGTGCCAGCAGCCGCGCGGGGGCCACCGGGGAGTTGTTTTTT. Its translation: CASSRAGATGELFF.

Comments on this clonotype: A much larger clone lies a single base off, so this may be a read error. The chain carries TRBV7-8 and TRBJ2-1, with D perhaps matching TRBD1 (7 bases). Germline CDR1 SGHVS, CDR2 FQNEAQ. The CDR3 extends over 17 amino acids. The CDR3 reads CDSSFRPGGSSYNEQFF. The CDR3, as DNA: TGTGACAGCAGCTTTCGACCAGGGGGGAGCTCCTACAATGAGCAGTTCTTC. The variable domain in full, with the rest retrieved from reference TRBV7-8 and TRBJ2-1, is GAGVSQSPRYKVAKRGQDVALRCDPISGHVSLFWYQQALGQGPEFLTYFQNEAQLDKSGLPSDRFFAERPEGSVSTLKIQRTQQEDSAVYLCDSSFRPGGSSYNEQFFGPGTRLTVL.